The clone carrying this T cell receptor (beta chain) occurred many times. The sample comes from a study of breast tumors, draining lymph nodes, adjacent tissues. The CDR3 has 17 residues. Germline loops: CDR1 MGHRA, CDR2 YSYEKL. V gave up 3 bases and J gave up 0 bases; unmatched junction bases: 9. The lymph nodes were axillary draining lymph nodes from breast cancer patients. TCRdb independently ran MiXCR on the multiplex PCR reads; one entry per CDR3 protein. The repertoire consists of approximately 230,000 distinct CDR3 sequences, with nearly 35% occurring once and the leading ten covering approximately 3.6%.

This receptor was identified in a female donor with breast cancer. Some clones in this sample may be carry-over from other donors' samples. V is TRBV4-1 and J is TRBJ2-3; 7 bases are shared with TRBD1. Material for sequencing was axillary lymph node tissue. The CDR3 spells CASSQQGDWASTDTQYF. The DNA of the CDR3 is TGCGCCAGCAGCCAGCAGGGGGATTGGGCTAGCACAGATACGCAGTATTTT.